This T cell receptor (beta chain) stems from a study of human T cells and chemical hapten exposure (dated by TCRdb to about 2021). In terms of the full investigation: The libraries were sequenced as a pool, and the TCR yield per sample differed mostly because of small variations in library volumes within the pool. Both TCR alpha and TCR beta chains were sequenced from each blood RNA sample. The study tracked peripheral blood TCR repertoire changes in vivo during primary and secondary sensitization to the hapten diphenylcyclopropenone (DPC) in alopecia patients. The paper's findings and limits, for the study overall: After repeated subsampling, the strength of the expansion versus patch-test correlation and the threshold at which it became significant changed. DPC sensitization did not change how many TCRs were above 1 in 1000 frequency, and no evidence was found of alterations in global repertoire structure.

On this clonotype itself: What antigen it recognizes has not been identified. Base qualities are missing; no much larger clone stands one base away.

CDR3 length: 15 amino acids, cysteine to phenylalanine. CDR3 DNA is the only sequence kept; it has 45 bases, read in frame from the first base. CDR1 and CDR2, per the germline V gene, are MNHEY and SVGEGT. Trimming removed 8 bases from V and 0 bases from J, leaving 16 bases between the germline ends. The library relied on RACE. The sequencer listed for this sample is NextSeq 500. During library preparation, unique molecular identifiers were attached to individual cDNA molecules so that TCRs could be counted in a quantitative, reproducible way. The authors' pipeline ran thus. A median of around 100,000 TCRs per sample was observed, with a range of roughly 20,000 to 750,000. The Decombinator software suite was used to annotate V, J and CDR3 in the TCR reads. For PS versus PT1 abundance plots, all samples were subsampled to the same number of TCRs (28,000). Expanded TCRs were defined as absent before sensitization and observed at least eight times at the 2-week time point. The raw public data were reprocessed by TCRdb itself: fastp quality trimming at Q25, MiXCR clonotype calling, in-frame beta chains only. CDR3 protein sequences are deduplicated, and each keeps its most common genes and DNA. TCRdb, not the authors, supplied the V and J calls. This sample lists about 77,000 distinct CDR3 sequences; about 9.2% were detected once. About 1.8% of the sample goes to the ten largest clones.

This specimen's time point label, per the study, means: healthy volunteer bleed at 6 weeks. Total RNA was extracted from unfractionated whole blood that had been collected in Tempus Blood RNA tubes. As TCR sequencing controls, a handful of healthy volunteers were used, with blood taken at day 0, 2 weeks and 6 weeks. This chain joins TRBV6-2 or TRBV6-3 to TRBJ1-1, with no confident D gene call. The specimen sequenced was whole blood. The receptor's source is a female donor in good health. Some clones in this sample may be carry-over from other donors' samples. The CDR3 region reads CASGRPPYMNTEAFF. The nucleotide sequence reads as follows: TGTGCCAGCGGGCGGCCCCCCTACATGAACACTGAAGCTTTCTTT.